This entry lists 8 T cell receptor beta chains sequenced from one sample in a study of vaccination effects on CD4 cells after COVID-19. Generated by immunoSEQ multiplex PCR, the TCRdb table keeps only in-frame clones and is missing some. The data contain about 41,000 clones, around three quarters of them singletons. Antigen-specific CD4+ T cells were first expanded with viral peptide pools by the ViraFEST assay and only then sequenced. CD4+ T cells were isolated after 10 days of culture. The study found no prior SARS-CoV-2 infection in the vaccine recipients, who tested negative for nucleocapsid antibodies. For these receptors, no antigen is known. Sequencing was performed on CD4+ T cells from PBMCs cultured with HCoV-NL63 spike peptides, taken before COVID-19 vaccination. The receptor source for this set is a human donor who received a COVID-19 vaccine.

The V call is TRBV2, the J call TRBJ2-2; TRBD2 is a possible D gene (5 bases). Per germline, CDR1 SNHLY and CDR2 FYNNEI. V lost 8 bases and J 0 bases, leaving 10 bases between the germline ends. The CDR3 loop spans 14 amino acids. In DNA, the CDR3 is TGTGCCAGCCGGAGGACGGCGAACACCGGGGAGCTGTTTTTT. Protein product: CASRRTANTGELFF. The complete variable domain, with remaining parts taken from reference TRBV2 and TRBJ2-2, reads EPEVTQTPSHQVTQMGQEVILRCVPISNHLYFYWYRQILGQKVEFLVSFYNNEISEKSEIFDDQFSVERPDGSNFTLKIRSTKLEDSAMYFCASRRTANTGELFFGEGSRLTVL.

DNA of the CDR3: TGTGCCACGAGGACGGTCACTAACTATGGCTACACCTTC. It specifies CATRTVTNYGYTF. The gene calls are TRBV6-5 and TRBJ1-2, with D unresolved. The germline V and J ends were trimmed by 10 bases and 0 bases, with 12 bases remaining between them. This CDR3 spans 13 amino acids. Germline CDR1 MNHEY, CDR2 SVGAGI.

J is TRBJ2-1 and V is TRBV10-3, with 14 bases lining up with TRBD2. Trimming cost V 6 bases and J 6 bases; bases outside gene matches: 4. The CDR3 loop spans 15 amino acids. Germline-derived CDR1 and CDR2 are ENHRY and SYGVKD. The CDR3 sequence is CAIRSGLAGVNEQFF. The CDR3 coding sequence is TGTGCCATCAGATCGGGACTAGCGGGGGTCAATGAGCAGTTCTTC.

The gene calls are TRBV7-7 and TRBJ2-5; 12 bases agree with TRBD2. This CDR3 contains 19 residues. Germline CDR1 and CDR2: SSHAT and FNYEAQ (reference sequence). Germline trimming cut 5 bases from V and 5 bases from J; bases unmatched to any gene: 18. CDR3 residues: CASSILQPSGGALGETQYF. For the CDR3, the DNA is TGTGCCAGCAGCATATTACAGCCTAGCGGGGGGGCTCTTGGGGAGACCCAGTACTTC.

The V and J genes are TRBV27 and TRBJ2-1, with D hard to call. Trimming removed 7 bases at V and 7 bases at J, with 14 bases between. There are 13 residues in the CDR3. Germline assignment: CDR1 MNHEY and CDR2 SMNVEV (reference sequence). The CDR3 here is CASTPWVGNEQFF. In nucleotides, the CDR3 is TGTGCCAGCACCCCCTGGGTCGGGAATGAGCAGTTCTTC.

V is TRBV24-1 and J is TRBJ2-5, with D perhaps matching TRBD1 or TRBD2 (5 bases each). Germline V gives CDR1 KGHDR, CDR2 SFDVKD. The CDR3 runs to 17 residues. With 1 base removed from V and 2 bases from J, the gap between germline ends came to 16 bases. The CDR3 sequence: CATSDLSGTGRQETQYF. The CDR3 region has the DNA TGTGCCACCAGTGATTTATCAGGGACGGGGAGACAAGAGACCCAGTACTTC.

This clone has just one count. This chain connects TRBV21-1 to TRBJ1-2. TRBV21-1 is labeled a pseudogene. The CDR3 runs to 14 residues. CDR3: CADELGDQDYGYTF. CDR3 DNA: TGTGCCGACGAATTGGGAGACCAGGACTATGGCTACACCTTC.

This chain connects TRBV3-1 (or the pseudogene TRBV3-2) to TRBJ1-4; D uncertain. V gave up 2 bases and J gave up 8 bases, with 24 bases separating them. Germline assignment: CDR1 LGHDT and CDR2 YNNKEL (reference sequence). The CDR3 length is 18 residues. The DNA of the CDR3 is TGTGCCAGCAGCCAAAGGTTGGAACATCAGGCTGGTAAAGAAAAACTGTTTTTT. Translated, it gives CASSQRLEHQAGKEKLFF.